This T cell receptor beta chain came from a study of cytomegalovirus exposure and HLA in healthy donors. Overall study context: Of 300 to 500 genotyped donors, 70% to 85% clustered with self-reported Caucasian donors.

The PCR contained 60 Vbeta and 13 Jbeta primers. Authors' data handling: As a later analysis found, there were 60 million to 90 million unique TCR beta chains, of which roughly 11 million were shared. Method: immunoSEQ multiplex PCR; TCRdb's copy keeps in-frame clones and lacks some. The V and J calls and clone size come from that table; D and trimming were worked out from the DNA. Of about 190,000 clones in the sample, roughly 75% are singletons; the top ten hold approximately 5%. On this clone itself: Antigen unknown.

The germline V gene encodes CDR1 SGHKS and CDR2 YYEKEE (reference sequence). The junction had 1 base not matched to a gene; V was cut back by 0 bases and J by 8 bases. CDR3 length: 14 amino acids. Study-wide points: Later analysis identified several of the most significant clusters that appeared linked to common viral pathogens.

The receptor's source is a man younger than 40 in good health and CMV-seropositive. The source material was PBMCs. V usage is TRBV5-5 and J usage is TRBJ1-4; TRBD1 aligns across 10 bases. The CDR3 sequence: CASSLGTGGEKLFF. CDR3 DNA: TGTGCCAGCAGCTTGGGGACAGGGGGAGAAAAACTGTTTTTT.